These 19 T cell receptor beta chains were sequenced from one sample in a study of blood T cell repertoires in COVID-19. Repertoires were generated with immunoSEQ multiplex PCR, while TCRdb's copy carries only in-frame clones and drops some. The sample includes approximately 69,000 clones, roughly 85% of them seen just once. The sequencing sample was made of peripheral blood. These receptors all come from a woman aged 60-75 years with acute or convalescent COVID-19.

The chain recombines TRBV12-5 with TRBJ2-1; TRBD1 is a possible D gene (6 bases). The CDR3 sequence is 13 residues long. Trimming stripped 1 base from V and 6 bases from J, with 7 bases between. The germline CDR1 and CDR2 sequences are LGHNT and FRNRAP. CDR3 sequence: CASGLGGGNEQFF. CDR3 in DNA: TGTGCTAGTGGTTTGGGAGGGGGCAATGAGCAGTTCTTC. Full variable domain (missing parts from reference TRBV12-5 and TRBJ2-1): DARVTQTPRHKVTEMGQEVTMRCQPILGHNTVFWYRQTMMQGLELLAYFRNRAPLDDSGMPKDRFSAEMPDATLATLKIQPSEPRDSAVYFCASGLGGGNEQFFGPGTRLTVL.

This chain connects TRBV7-3 to TRBJ2-3; 9 bases map to TRBD2. The length of the CDR3 is 18 residues. Germline trimming cut 5 bases from V and 4 bases from J; bases unmatched to any gene: 16. Germline V lookup: CDR1 SGHTA, CDR2 FQGTGA. CDR3 DNA sequence: TGTGCCAGCAGCCCCTCACCCTGGACTAGCGCTACATCAGATACGCAGTATTTT. Its translation is CASSPSPWTSATSDTQYF. The full variable domain, rest sourced from reference TRBV7-3 and TRBJ2-3, is GAGVSQTPSNKVTEKGKYVELRCDPISGHTALYWYRQSLGQGPEFLIYFQGTGAADDSGLPNDRFFAVRPEGSVSTLKIQRTERGDSAVYLCASSPSPWTSATSDTQYFGPGTRLTVL.

This clone appeared a few times. CDR3 region: CASSYSSRTGINNEQFF. The DNA of the CDR3 is TGTGCCAGCAGTTACTCGAGTCGGACAGGGATCAACAATGAGCAGTTCTTC. The V call is TRBV6-2 or TRBV6-3, the J call TRBJ2-1; 8 bases are shared with TRBD1. The CDR3 spans 17 residues. The V gene's germline CDR1 is MNHEY and CDR2 SVGEGT. Trimming cost V 0 bases and J 5 bases; bases outside gene matches: 9.

The chain links TRBV5-5 to TRBJ1-5, with D possibly being TRBD1 (5 bases). The ends were cut back, 3 bases at V and 4 bases at J, with 17 bases in the middle. The CDR3 consists of 16 residues. The V gene's germline CDR1 is SGHKS and CDR2 YYEKEE (reference sequence). CDR3 protein: CASSSSAGRANQPQHF. The CDR3 DNA reads as TGTGCCAGCAGCTCGAGTGCTGGCAGGGCTAATCAGCCCCAGCATTTT.

The chain is built from TRBV6-2 or TRBV6-3 and TRBJ2-7, with TRBD1 identical over 9 bases. CDR1 MNHEY and CDR2 SVGEGT come from the germline V gene. After removal of 4 bases from V and 6 bases from J, the junction contained 10 bases not matched to a gene. This CDR3 is built from 15 residues. The CDR3 loop reads CASSSSGTGRREQYF. CDR3 nucleotide sequence: TGTGCCAGCAGTTCATCCGGGACAGGGCGTCGCGAGCAGTACTTC.

The chain carries TRBV11-3 and TRBJ2-2; TRBD1 might be the D (7 bases). CDR1 and CDR2 from the germline V gene are SGHNT and YENEEA. The V and J ends lost 2 bases and 5 bases respectively, with 12 bases between them. This CDR3 comprises 15 residues. The CDR3 nucleotides are TGTGCCAGCAGCTTAAGACAGGGAGGTACCGGGGAGCTGTTTTTT. Encoded protein: CASSLRQGGTGELFF.

The rearrangement links TRBV2 to TRBJ1-1; TRBD1 aligns across 7 bases. Germline CDR1 reads SNHLY; CDR2 reads FYNNEI. The CDR3 runs to 15 residues. Losses at the gene ends were 6 bases for V and 4 bases for J; bases not matched to a gene: 11. The CDR3 is CASSQQGKVGTEAFF. DNA for the CDR3: TGTGCCAGCAGCCAACAGGGGAAAGTCGGCACTGAAGCTTTCTTT.

In its sample, this clone was seen a few times. The CDR3 DNA follows: TGTGCCAGCAGCCCCATCGGGCGGGGGGCAGGAGAGACCCAGTACTTC. Translation gives CASSPIGRGAGETQYF. This chain uses TRBV7-2 with TRBJ2-5; 8 positions agree with TRBD2. Unmatched junction bases numbered 12, after V lost 5 bases and J lost 4 bases. CDR1 SGHTA and CDR2 FQGNSA come from the germline V gene. The CDR3 has 16 amino acids.

This clone occurred once. The rearrangement uses TRBV5-1 and TRBJ1-2; D is undetermined. Germline CDR1 is SGHRS and CDR2 is YFSETQ. V was trimmed by 0 bases and J by 1 base, leaving 7 bases between them. CDR3 size: 14 residues. The CDR3 spells CASSLGTGNYGYTF. CDR3 bases: TGCGCCAGCAGCTTGGGAACGGGTAACTATGGCTACACCTTC.

The rearrangement uses TRBV23-1 and TRBJ1-5, with 7 bases fitting TRBD1. TRBV23-1 counts as an open reading frame of uncertain function. V lost 6 bases, J lost 5 bases, and 16 bases stayed unmatched. The CDR3 is made up of 17 amino acids. CDR3 sequence reads: CASSLFGATGNDQPQHF. CDR3 sequence (DNA): TGCGCCAGCAGCCTGTTTGGTGCGACAGGGAATGATCAGCCCCAGCATTTT.

Of note for this clone: At one end, the junction sequence differs from germline, possibly due to a read error. The chain has TRBV18 and TRBJ2-7, with TRBD2 matching over 14 bases. The CDR3 runs 16 residues. Germline V gene data show CDR1 as KGHSH and CDR2 as LQKENI. The chain's CDR3 is CASSPSPGTSGGRRDF. As DNA, the CDR3 is TGTGCCAGCTCACCCTCACCGGGGACTAGCGGGGGAAGAAGGGACTTC. The full variable domain, its missing parts supplied by reference TRBV18 and TRBJ2-7, is NAGVMQNPRHLVRRRGQEARLRCSPMKGHSHVYWYRQLPEEGLKFMVYLQKENIIDESGMPKERFSAEFPKEGPSILRIQQVVRGDSAAYFCASSPSPGTSGGRRDFGPGTRLTVT.

This chain uses TRBV18 with TRBJ2-2; 9 positions match TRBD1. With 4 bases clipped from V and 2 bases from J, the junction kept 8 bases outside the gene matches. There are 17 residues in the CDR3. CDR1 is KGHSH, CDR2 LQKENI, per germline. CDR3 bases: TGTGCCAGCTCACAGAGGACAGGGGCCCTCAACACCGGGGAGCTGTTTTTT. It codes for CASSQRTGALNTGELFF. The whole variable domain, filled in from reference TRBV18 and TRBJ2-2, reads NAGVMQNPRHLVRRRGQEARLRCSPMKGHSHVYWYRQLPEEGLKFMVYLQKENIIDESGMPKERFSAEFPKEGPSILRIQQVVRGDSAAYFCASSQRTGALNTGELFFGEGSRLTVL.

The sample holds a few counts of this clone. The chain is built from TRBV5-4 and TRBJ1-1; D unresolved. This CDR3 is built from 13 residues. V lost 4 bases and J lost 9, with 16 bases in between. Germline CDR1 is SGHNT and CDR2 is YYREEE (reference sequence). The CDR3 protein is CASSREGIEKAFF. CDR3 coding DNA: TGTGCCAGCAGCCGGGAAGGGATTGAGAAAGCTTTCTTT.

The chain links TRBV24-1 to TRBJ1-5; D is uncertain. The CDR3 contains 12 residues. In germline, CDR1 is KGHDR, CDR2 SFDVKD. Trimming cost V 6 bases and J 2 bases, with 4 bases left between them. CDR3 loop: CATSRGNQPQHF. CDR3 nucleotide sequence: TGTGCCACCAGTCGAGGCAATCAGCCCCAGCATTTT.

The V and J genes are TRBV7-9 and TRBJ2-5; D is possibly TRBD1 (7 bases). Trimming took 2 bases from V and 2 from J, leaving 12 bases between them. This CDR3 is 15 amino acids long. Per the germline V gene, CDR1 is SEHNR and CDR2 is FQNEAQ (reference sequence). CDR3 sequence (DNA): TGTGCCAGCAGCTTATGGACAGGAGGGCAAGAGACCCAGTACTTC. Its translation is CASSLWTGGQETQYF.

The chain is built from TRBV19 and TRBJ1-5; tentative D call: TRBD1 (6 bases). CDR1 is LNHDA and CDR2 is SQIVND in the germline V gene (reference sequence). With 6 bases removed from V and 2 bases from J, the gap between germline ends came to 14 bases. The CDR3 sequence is 15 residues long. The CDR3 DNA sequence: TGTGCCAGTAGGGAAACAGGGCCCGGCAATCAGCCCCAGCATTTT. This gives the protein CASRETGPGNQPQHF.

The chain uses TRBV7-3 and TRBJ1-1, with TRBD1 as a possible D gene (5 bases). The CDR3 runs 17 residues. In germline, CDR1 is SGHTA, CDR2 FQGTGA. With 1 base removed from V and 0 bases from J, the gap between germline ends came to 15 bases. CDR3 sequence reads: CASSLIGSGRMNTEAFF. The CDR3 DNA reads as TGTGCCAGCAGCTTAATCGGGTCAGGGCGTATGAACACTGAAGCTTTCTTT.

The rearrangement joins TRBV5-1 to TRBJ2-7; 9 positions match TRBD1. The CDR3 runs 13 residues. Unmatched junction bases numbered 7, after V lost 7 bases and J lost 5 bases. Germline CDR1 and CDR2: SGHRS and YFSETQ. CDR3 in DNA: TGCGCCAGCGGGGACAGGGTGACCAACGAGCAGTACTTC. Its protein product is CASGDRVTNEQYF. The variable domain in full, completed from reference TRBV5-1 and TRBJ2-7, reads KAGVTQTPRYLIKTRGQQVTLSCSPISGHRSVSWYQQTPGQGLQFLFEYFSETQRNKGNFPGRFSGRQFSNSRSEMNVSTLELGDSALYLCASGDRVTNEQYFGPGTRLTVT.

The count of this clone is one. This rearrangement joins TRBV5-8 to TRBJ1-2, with TRBD1 matching 10 bases. Germline values: CDR1 SGHTS, CDR2 YDEGEE. This CDR3 comprises 15 residues. With 1 base clipped from V and 6 bases from J, the junction kept 6 bases outside the gene matches. Here the CDR3 DNA reads TGTGCCAGCAGCTTGCCGCGGGACAGGGGTGATGGCTACACCTTC. Translated, it gives CASSLPRDRGDGYTF.